The subject of this entry is one TCR beta chain. The V segment lost 7 bases and the J segment 5 bases; nucleotides outside the gene matches: 5. Per the germline V gene, CDR1 is PRHDT and CDR2 is FYEKMQ (reference sequence). This CDR3 is 14 amino acids long. Sequencing used immunoSEQ v3. The assay was immunoSEQ multiplex PCR, and TCRdb's table has in-frame clones only and misses some. The sample lists over 20,000 clones; roughly two thirds were seen once. Time point given: pre-treatment sample, taken before nivolumab and TIL therapy. Most excised metastases sampled were pleural nodules or supraclavicular lymph nodes. These data originate in a study of TIL therapy for anti-PD-1-resistant metastatic lung cancer.

This sequence joins TRBV13 and TRBJ2-3; 11 nucleotides align to TRBD2. The clonotype comes from a person aged 30 to 80 with non-small cell lung cancer. The sample here was tumor tissue, taken at baseline. The CDR3 coding sequence is TGTGCCAGCAACCTAGCGGGGGGCAAAGATACGCAGTATTTT. Translating it yields CASNLAGGKDTQYF.